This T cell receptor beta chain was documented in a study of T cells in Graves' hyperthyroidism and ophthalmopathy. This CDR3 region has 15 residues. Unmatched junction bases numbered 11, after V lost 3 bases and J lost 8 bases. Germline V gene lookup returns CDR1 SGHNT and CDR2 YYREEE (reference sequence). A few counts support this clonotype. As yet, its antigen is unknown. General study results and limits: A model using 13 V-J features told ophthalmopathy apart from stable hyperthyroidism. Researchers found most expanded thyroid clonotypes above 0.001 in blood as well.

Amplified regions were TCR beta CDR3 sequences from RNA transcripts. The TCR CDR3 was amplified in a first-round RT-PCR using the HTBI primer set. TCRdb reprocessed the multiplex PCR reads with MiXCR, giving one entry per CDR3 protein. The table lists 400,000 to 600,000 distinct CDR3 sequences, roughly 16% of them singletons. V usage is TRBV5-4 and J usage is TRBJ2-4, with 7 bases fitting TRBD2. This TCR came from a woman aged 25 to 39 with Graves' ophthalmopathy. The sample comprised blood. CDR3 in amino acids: CASSSAVAGRDIQYF. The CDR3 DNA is TGTGCCAGCAGCTCGGCGGTGGCAGGGAGGGACATTCAGTACTTC.